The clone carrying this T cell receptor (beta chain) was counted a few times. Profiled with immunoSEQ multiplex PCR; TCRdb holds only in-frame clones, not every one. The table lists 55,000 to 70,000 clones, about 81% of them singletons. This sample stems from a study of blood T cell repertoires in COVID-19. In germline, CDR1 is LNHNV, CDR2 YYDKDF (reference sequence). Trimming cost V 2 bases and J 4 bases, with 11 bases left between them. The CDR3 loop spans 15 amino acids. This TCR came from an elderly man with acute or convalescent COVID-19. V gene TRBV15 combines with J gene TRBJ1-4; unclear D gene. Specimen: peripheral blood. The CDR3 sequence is CATSRSFSGNEKLFF. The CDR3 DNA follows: TGTGCCACCAGCAGATCGTTTTCGGGTAATGAAAAACTGTTTTTT.